This TCR beta chain was observed in a study of T cells of healthy individuals. MiXCR, run by TCRdb on the 5' RACE reads, gives a single entry per CDR3 protein. The data contain fewer than 90,000 distinct CDR3 sequences, more than 5% of them seen just once; the ten biggest clones take up around 7.6%. This clonotype was found a few times. CDR1 is LNHDA and CDR2 is SQIVND in the germline V gene (reference sequence). V lost 2 bases and J lost 0, with 11 bases in between. This CDR3 is 15 amino acids long. This TCR came from a female donor in good health. The chain has TRBV19 and TRBJ2-7; no definite D call. The CDR3 sequence: CASSINSGSSYEQYF. CDR3 nucleotide sequence: TGTGCCAGTAGTATAAATTCGGGCAGCTCCTACGAGCAGTACTTC.